The T cell receptor beta chain described here comes from a study of blood T cell repertoires in COVID-19. In the study overall: Sample material is recorded as cDNA or gDNA derived from T cells, B-cell-depleted T cells, or PBMCs.

This CDR3 contains 13 residues. Methods used by the authors: Amplification with reference gene primers provided the estimates of nucleated cell counts. Profiling relied on immunoSEQ multiplex PCR, and the TCRdb table lists in-frame clones only, not all of them. V, J and clone size reflect that table, while D and trimming were determined from the DNA. The profile covers around 66,000 clones, with about 87% appearing a single time and 5.5% to 8.5% taken by the ten largest. Worth noting for this clone: An end of the junction does not agree with germline; a read error may underlie this.

The J gene is TRBJ2-7, the V gene TRBV23-1; 7 bases are shared with TRBD1. TRBV23-1 is recorded as an ORF, its role being uncertain. The sequenced material came from peripheral blood. The sequence was obtained from a man between 60 and 70 years old with acute or convalescent COVID-19. The CDR3 DNA is TGCGCCACCAAGGGACAGCTAACCTACGCGCAGTACTTC. Translated: CATKGQLTYAQYF.